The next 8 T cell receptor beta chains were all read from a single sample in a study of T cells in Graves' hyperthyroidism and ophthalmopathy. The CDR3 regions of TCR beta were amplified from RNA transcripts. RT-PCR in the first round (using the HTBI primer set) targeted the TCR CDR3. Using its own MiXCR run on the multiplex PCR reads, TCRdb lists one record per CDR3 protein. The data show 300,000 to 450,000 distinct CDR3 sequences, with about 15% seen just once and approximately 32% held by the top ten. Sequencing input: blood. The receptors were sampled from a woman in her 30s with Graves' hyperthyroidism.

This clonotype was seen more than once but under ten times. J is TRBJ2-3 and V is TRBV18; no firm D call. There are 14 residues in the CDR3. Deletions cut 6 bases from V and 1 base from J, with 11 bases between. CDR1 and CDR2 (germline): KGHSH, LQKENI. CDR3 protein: CASSTGSGTDTQYF. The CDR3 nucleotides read TGTGCCAGCTCGACGGGTTCGGGCACAGATACGCAGTATTTT.

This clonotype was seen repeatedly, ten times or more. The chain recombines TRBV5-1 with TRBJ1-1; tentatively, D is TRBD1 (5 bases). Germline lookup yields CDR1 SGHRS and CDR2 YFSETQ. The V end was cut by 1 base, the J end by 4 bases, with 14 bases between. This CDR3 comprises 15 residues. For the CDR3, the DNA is TGCGCCAGCAGCTTGCGGTGGGGCGGCGGCACTGAAGCTTTCTTT. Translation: CASSLRWGGGTEAFF.

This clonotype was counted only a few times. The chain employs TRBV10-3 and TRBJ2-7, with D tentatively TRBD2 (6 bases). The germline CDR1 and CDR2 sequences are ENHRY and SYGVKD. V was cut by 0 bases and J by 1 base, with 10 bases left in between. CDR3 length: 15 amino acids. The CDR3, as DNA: TGTGCCATCAGTGAGTCATGGGACTTATCCTACGAGCAGTACTTC. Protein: CAISESWDLSYEQYF.

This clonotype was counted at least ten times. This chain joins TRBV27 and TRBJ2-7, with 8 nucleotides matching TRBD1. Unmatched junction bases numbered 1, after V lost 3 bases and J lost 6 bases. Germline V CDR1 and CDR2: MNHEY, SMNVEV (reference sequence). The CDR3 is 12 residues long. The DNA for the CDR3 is TGTGCCAGCAGTTTCACAGGGGGCGAGCAGTACTTC. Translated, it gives CASSFTGGEQYF.

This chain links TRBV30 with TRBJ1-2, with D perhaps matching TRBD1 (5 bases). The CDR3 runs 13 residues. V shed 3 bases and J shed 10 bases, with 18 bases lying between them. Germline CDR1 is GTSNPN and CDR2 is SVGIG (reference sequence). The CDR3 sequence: CAWSNRGFRYYTF. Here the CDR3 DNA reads TGTGCCTGGAGCAATAGGGGTTTCAGATACTACACCTTC.

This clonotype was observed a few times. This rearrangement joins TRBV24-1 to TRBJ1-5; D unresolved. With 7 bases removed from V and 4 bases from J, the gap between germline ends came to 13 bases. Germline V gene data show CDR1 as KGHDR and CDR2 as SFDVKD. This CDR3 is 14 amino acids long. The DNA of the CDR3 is TGTGCCACCAGACCAGACTGGCGAAATCAGCCCCAGCATTTT. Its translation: CATRPDWRNQPQHF.

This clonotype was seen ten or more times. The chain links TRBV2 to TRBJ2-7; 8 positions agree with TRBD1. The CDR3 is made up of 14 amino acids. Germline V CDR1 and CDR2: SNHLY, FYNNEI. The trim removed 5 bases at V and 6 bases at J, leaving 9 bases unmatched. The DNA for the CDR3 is TGTGCCAGCAGTACCGGGACAGGAGGAGCCGAGCAGTACTTC. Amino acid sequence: CASSTGTGGAEQYF. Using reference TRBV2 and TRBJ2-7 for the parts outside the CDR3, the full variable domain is EPEVTQTPSHQVTQMGQEVILRCVPISNHLYFYWYRQILGQKVEFLVSFYNNEISEKSEIFDDQFSVERPDGSNFTLKIRSTKLEDSAMYFCASSTGTGGAEQYFGPGTRLTVT.

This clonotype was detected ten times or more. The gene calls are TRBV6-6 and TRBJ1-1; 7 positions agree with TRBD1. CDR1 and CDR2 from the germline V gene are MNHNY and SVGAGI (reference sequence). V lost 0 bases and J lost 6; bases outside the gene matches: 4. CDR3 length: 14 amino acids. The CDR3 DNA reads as TGTGCCAGCAGTTACTCCGGGACAGCTTCTGAAGCTTTCTTT. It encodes CASSYSGTASEAFF.